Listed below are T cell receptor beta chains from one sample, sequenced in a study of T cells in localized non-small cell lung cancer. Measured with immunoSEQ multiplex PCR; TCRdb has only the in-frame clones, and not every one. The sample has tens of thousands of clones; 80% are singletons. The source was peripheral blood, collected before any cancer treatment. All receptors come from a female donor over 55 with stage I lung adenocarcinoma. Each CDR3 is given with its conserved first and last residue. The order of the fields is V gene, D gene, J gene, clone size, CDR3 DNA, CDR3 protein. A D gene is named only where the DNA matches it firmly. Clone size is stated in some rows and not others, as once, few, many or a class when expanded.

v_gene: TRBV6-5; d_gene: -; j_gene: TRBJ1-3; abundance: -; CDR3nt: TGTGCCAGCAGTTACTCCCAGCTCCTCTCTGGAAACACCATATATTTT; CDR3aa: CASSYSQLLSGNTIYF
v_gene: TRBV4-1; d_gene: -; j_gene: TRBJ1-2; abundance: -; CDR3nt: TGCGCCAGCAGCCAAGATCAGGTGAGGGGAGGCCATGGCTACACCTTC; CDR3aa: CASSQDQVRGGHGYTF
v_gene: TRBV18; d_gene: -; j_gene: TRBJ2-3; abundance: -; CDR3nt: TGTGCCAGCTCACCACGTCGGGGAACAGATACGCAGTATTTT; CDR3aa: CASSPRRGTDTQYF
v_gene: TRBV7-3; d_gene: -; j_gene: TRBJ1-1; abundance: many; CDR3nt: TGTGCCAGCAGCCAAAACCGGGAAGGTGAAGCTTTCTTT; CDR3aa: CASSQNREGEAFF
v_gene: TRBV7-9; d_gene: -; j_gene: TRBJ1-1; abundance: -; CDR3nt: TGTGCCAGCAGCTTAGCGACGAGGAACACTGAAGCTTTCTTT; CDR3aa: CASSLATRNTEAFF
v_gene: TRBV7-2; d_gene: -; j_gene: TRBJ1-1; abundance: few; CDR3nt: TGTGCCAGCAGCTTAGCTAGTACGGGAGCTGAAGCTTTCTTT; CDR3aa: CASSLASTGAEAFF
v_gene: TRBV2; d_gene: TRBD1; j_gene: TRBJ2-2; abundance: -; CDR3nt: TGTGCCAGCAGCGAGACAGGGGGTCGGACCGGGGAGCTGTTTTTT; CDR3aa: CASSETGGRTGELFF
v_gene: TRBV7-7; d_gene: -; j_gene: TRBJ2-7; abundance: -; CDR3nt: TGTGCTAGCAGCCCCCCGGGGGGCAACGAGCAGTACTTC; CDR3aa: CASSPPGGNEQYF
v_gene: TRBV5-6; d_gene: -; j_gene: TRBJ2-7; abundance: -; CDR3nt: TGTGCCAGCAGCTCTTCCCAGGGCTCTTACGAGCAGTACTTC; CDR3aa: CASSSSQGSYEQYF
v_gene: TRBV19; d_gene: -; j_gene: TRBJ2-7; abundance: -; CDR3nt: TGTGCCAGTAGTATGGGGACTCCGGTTCTGAGCTCCTACGAGCAGTACTTC; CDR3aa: CASSMGTPVLSSYEQYF
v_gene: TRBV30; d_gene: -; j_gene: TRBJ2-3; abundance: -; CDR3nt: TGTGCCTGGAGTGGATTAAGGGCAGATACGCAGTATTTT; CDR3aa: CAWSGLRADTQYF
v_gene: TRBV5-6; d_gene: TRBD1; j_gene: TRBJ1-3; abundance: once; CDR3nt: TGTGCCAGCAGCTGGGGGACAGGGGGTTCAACTGGAAACACCATATATTTT; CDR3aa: CASSWGTGGSTGNTIYF
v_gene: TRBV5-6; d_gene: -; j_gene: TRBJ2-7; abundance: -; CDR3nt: TGTGCCAGCAGCTTGGTGAGCTCCTACGAGCAGTACTTC; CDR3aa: CASSLVSSYEQYF
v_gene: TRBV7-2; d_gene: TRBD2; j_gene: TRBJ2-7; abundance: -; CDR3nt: TGTGCCAGCAGCTTAGTTGGGACTAGCGGGGGGGCTTACGAGCAGTACTTC; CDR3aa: CASSLVGTSGGAYEQYF
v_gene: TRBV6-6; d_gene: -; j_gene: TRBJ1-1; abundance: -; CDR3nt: TGTGCCAGCAGTTTCAGCGGGGGTAACACTGAAGCTTTCTTT; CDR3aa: CASSFSGGNTEAFF
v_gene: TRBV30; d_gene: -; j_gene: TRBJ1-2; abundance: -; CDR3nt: TGTGCCGCCGGTCTTGTTTTTAACTATGGCTACACCTTC; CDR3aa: CAAGLVFNYGYTF
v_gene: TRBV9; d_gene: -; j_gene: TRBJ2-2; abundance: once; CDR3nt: TGTGCCAGCTCCCTAGGGGGGACGAACACCGGGGAGCTGTTTTTT; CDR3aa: CASSLGGTNTGELFF
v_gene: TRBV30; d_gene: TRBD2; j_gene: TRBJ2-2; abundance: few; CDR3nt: TGTGCCTGGACCCCCCGCGGGGGCGGGGAGCTGTTTTTT; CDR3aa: CAWTPRGGGELFF
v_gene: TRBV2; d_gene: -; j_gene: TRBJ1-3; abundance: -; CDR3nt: TGTGCCAGCAGACTCTCTGGAAACACCATATATTTT; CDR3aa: CASRLSGNTIYF
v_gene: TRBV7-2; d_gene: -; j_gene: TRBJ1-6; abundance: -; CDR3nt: TGTGCCAGCAGCCTAAGCTCCTATAATTCACCCCTCCACTTT; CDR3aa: CASSLSSYNSPLHF
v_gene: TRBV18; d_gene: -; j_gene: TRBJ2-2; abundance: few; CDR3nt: TGTGCCAGCTCACCTTTCCCAACCAACACCGGGGAGCTGTTTTTT; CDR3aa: CASSPFPTNTGELFF
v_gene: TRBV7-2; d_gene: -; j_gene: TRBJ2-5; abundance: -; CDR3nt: TGTGCCAGCAGCTCCAGGGTTCAAGAGACCCAGTACTTC; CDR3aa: CASSSRVQETQYF
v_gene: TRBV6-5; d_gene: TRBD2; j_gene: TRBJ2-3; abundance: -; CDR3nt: TGTGCCAGCAGTTACGATAGCGGGTCAGATACGCAGTATTTT; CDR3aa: CASSYDSGSDTQYF
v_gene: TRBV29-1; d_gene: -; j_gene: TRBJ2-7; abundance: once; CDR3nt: TGCAGCGTTGGACGACCCGGGATCAACTACGAGCAGTACTTC; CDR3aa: CSVGRPGINYEQYF
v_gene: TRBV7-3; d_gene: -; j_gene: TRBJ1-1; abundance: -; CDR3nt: TGTGCCAGCAGCTTAAGGGCAGGGCGGAACACTGAAGCTTTCTTT; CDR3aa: CASSLRAGRNTEAFF
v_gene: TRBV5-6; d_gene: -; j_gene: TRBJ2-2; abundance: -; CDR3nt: TGTGCCAGCAACTGGCTAGGAACCGGGGAGCTGTTTTTT; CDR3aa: CASNWLGTGELFF
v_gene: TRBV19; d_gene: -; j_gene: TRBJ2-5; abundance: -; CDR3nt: TGTGCCAGTAGCCAACGCCATGCTCGGCTGAAAGAGACCCAGTACTTC; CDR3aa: CASSQRHARLKETQYF
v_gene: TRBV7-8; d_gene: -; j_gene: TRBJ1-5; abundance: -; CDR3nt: TGTGCCAGCAGCCAGAACAGGGATCAGCCCCAGCATTTT; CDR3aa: CASSQNRDQPQHF
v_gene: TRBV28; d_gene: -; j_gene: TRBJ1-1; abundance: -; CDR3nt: TGTGCCAGCAGTTTTATTCCAGGGTATGCGGCTTTCTTT; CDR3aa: CASSFIPGYAAFF
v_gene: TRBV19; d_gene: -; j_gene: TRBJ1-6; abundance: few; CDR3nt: TGTGCCAGTGAGAAAGACCAGGGGTCACCCCTCCACTTT; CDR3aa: CASEKDQGSPLHF
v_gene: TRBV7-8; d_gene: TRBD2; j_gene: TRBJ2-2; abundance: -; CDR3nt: TGTGCCAGCAGCTTTAGGACTAGCGGGGGTACCCTGGGCACCGGGGAGCTGTTTTTT; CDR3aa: CASSFRTSGGTLGTGELFF
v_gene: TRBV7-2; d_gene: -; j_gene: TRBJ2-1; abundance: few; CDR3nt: TGTGCCAGCAGCCGAGGTGGGGGGATTGGGAATGAGCAGTTCTTC; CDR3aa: CASSRGGGIGNEQFF
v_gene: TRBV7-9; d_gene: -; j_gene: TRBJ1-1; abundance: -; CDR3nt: TGTGCCAGCAGCGATGTAAGTGCAGGGACGACTGAAGCTTTCTTT; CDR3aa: CASSDVSAGTTEAFF
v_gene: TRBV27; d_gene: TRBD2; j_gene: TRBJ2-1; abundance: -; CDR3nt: TGTGCCAGCAGTTTCCGGCTCACGGGGGGACTAGCGGGAGGTAAGAATGAGCAGTTCTTC; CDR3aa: CASSFRLTGGLAGGKNEQFF